This is a list of T cell receptor beta chains from one sample in a study of CD8+ T cells in alopecia areata. Here immunoSEQ multiplex PCR was the method, and the copy in TCRdb shows in-frame clones only, minus some. Here the sample spans under 150,000 clones, around three fifths being singletons. The sequenced sample was CD4+ T cells sorted from blood, obtained at week 24, from a patient treated with tofacitinib. These receptors were obtained from a human donor with alopecia areata. Each CDR3 is given with its conserved first and last residue. Fields, in order: V gene, J gene, D gene, clone size, CDR3 protein, CDR3 DNA. A D gene is named only where the DNA matches it firmly. Clone size is not always given. Where it is, it says once, few, many or a class for expanded clones.

TRBV9	TRBJ2-1	TRBD2	.	CAPLSGGRDEQFF	TGTGCCCCGTTGAGCGGGGGGAGGGATGAGCAGTTCTTC
TRBV2	TRBJ1-4	.	.	CASFRTHNEKLFF	TGTGCCAGCTTCCGGACCCATAATGAAAAACTGTTTTTT
TRBV29-1	TRBJ2-7	.	.	CSVDTGQDYEQYF	TGCAGCGTTGATACGGGACAAGACTACGAGCAGTACTTC
TRBV6-5	TRBJ2-2	TRBD2	.	CASSLGTRRGGELFF	TGTGCCAGCAGTCTCGGGACTAGAAGAGGGGGGGAGCTGTTTTTT
TRBV30	TRBJ2-2	.	.	CAWGRQSNTGELFF	TGTGCCTGGGGAAGACAGTCGAACACCGGGGAGCTGTTTTTT
TRBV10-3	TRBJ2-3	TRBD2	.	CAISELTSADTQYF	TGTGCCATCAGTGAGCTGACTAGCGCAGATACGCAGTATTTT
TRBV4-3	TRBJ2-1	TRBD2	.	CASSQDRVAGGRQFF	TGCGCCAGCAGCCAAGATAGAGTAGCGGGGGGGCGGCAGTTCTTC
TRBV4-1	TRBJ1-5	.	.	CASSRNSYSNQPQHF	TGCGCCAGCAGCCGCAACAGCTATAGCAATCAGCCCCAGCATTTT
TRBV14	TRBJ1-2	.	.	CASSPNQATNYGYTF	TGTGCCAGCAGCCCCAACCAGGCTACTAACTATGGCTACACCTTC
TRBV19	TRBJ2-6	.	medium-sized	CASSMDRISGSGANVLTF	TGTGCCAGTAGTATGGACAGAATATCTGGGAGCGGGGCCAACGTCCTGACTTTC
TRBV5-1	TRBJ2-7	.	.	CASTPGTASSYEQYF	TGCGCCAGCACTCCCGGGACGGCAAGCTCCTACGAGCAGTACTTC
TRBV6-5	TRBJ1-1	.	.	CASSYLAKAFF	TGTGCCAGCAGTTACCTCGCAAAAGCTTTCTTT
TRBV6-4	TRBJ1-6	TRBD1	.	CASSDTGVNSPLHF	TGTGCCAGCAGTGACACAGGGGTTAATTCACCCCTCCACTTT
TRBV6-5	TRBJ1-4	.	.	CASRLTATNEKLFF	TGTGCCAGCAGGTTGACAGCAACTAATGAAAAACTGTTTTTT
TRBV5-1	TRBJ2-3	.	.	CASSPVGSPDTQYF	TGCGCCAGCAGCCCAGTGGGTTCGCCAGATACGCAGTATTTT
TRBV7-3	TRBJ2-5	TRBD2	.	CASSPGLEQETQYF	TGTGCCAGCAGCCCCGGACTAGAGCAAGAGACCCAGTACTTC
TRBV18	TRBJ1-6	.	few	CASSNDRNSPLHF	TGTGCCAGCTCAAACGACAGGAATTCACCCCTCCACTTT
TRBV30	TRBJ1-6	TRBD1	.	CAWSVHRGESPLHF	TGTGCCTGGAGTGTACACAGGGGCGAGTCACCCCTCCACTTT
TRBV25-1	TRBJ2-3	.	.	CASSEFGARYF	TGTGCCAGCAGTGAATTTGGCGCGCGGTATTTT
TRBV6-5	TRBJ2-5	TRBD2	.	CASRLAGGRETQYF	TGTGCCAGCAGACTAGCGGGGGGCCGGGAGACCCAGTACTTC
TRBV29-1	TRBJ1-2	.	.	CSVEEGGNYGYTF	TGCAGCGTTGAAGAAGGGGGGAACTATGGCTACACCTTC
TRBV29-1	TRBJ2-3	TRBD1	.	CSVSGGSADTQYF	TGCAGCGTTTCAGGGGGCAGCGCAGATACGCAGTATTTT
TRBV13	TRBJ1-2	TRBD1	once	CASSLNRDRGNGYTF	TGTGCCAGCAGCCTCAACCGCGACAGGGGCAATGGCTACACCTTC
TRBV2	TRBJ2-1	TRBD2	.	CASSPTSGGAHEQFF	TGTGCCAGCAGCCCCACTAGCGGGGGGGCTCATGAGCAGTTCTTC
TRBV9	TRBJ1-2	.	.	CASSLTTGNYGYTF	TGTGCCAGCAGCTTGACTACAGGGAACTATGGCTACACCTTC
TRBV5-1	TRBJ2-2	.	.	CASSLGGNTGELFF	TGCGCCAGCAGCTTAGGAGGGAACACCGGGGAGCTGTTTTTT
TRBV30	TRBJ1-5	.	few	CAWSVRGGQPQHF	TGTGCCTGGAGTGTAAGGGGGGGACAGCCCCAGCATTTT
TRBV2	TRBJ1-5	.	.	CASTRGVQPQHF	TGTGCCAGCACAAGGGGGGTTCAGCCCCAGCATTTT
TRBV6-5	TRBJ2-2	.	.	CASSLLSGGELFF	TGTGCCAGCAGCTTACTTTCGGGCGGGGAGCTGTTTTTT
TRBV2	TRBJ2-5	TRBD2	.	CASSYGGTSGETQYF	TGTGCCAGCAGCTACGGCGGGACTAGTGGGGAGACCCAGTACTTC
TRBV21-1	TRBJ2-4	.	few	CASSRSPDIQYF	TGTGCCAGCAGCAGATCGCCAGACATTCAGTACTTC
TRBV6-6	TRBJ2-3	.	few	CASTWDSTDTQYF	TGTGCCAGCACCTGGGACAGCACAGATACGCAGTATTTT
TRBV7-6	TRBJ2-5	.	.	CASSLDGETQYF	TGTGCCAGCAGCTTAGACGGAGAGACCCAGTACTTC
TRBV29-1	TRBJ1-1	TRBD1	.	CSGLQGTHTEAFF	TGCAGCGGACTACAGGGGACTCACACTGAAGCTTTCTTT
TRBV7-2	TRBJ1-5	TRBD1	.	CASSSRQGEQPQHF	TGTGCCAGCAGCTCCAGACAGGGCGAACAGCCCCAGCATTTT
TRBV18	TRBJ1-1	.	.	CASSPIGDTEAFF	TGTGCCAGCTCACCAATCGGGGACACTGAAGCTTTCTTT
TRBV7-2	TRBJ1-1	.	.	CASSFGQMNTEAFF	TGTGCCAGCAGCTTTGGACAGATGAACACTGAAGCTTTCTTT
TRBV4-2	TRBJ2-5	TRBD2	.	CASSQKAGRGETQYF	TGTGCCAGCAGCCAAAAAGCGGGGCGCGGGGAGACCCAGTACTTC
TRBV6-1	TRBJ2-7	.	few	CASSGSTVLYEQYF	TGTGCCAGCAGTGGGTCAACCGTCCTCTACGAGCAGTACTTC
TRBV5-1	TRBJ1-3	.	.	CASSTTGSGNTIYF	TGCGCCAGCAGCACCACAGGGTCGGGAAACACCATATATTTT
TRBV30	TRBJ2-3	.	.	CAWSVSLGDTQYF	TGTGCCTGGAGTGTATCCCTCGGAGATACGCAGTATTTT
TRBV4-1	TRBJ2-7	.	.	CASSQDATVKTYEQYF	TGCGCCAGCAGCCAAGATGCGACAGTGAAGACCTACGAGCAGTACTTC
TRBV7-2	TRBJ1-5	TRBD1	.	CASSLDRAGWGNQPQHF	TGTGCCAGCAGCTTGGACAGGGCGGGATGGGGCAATCAGCCCCAGCATTTT
TRBV9	TRBJ2-6	.	.	CASSVLGSGANVLTF	TGTGCCAGCAGCGTGCTAGGCTCTGGGGCCAACGTCCTGACTTTC
TRBV5-1	TRBJ2-7	.	.	CASSLVTGPSSYEQYF	TGCGCCAGCAGCTTGGTTACAGGGCCTAGCTCCTACGAGCAGTACTTC
TRBV2	TRBJ2-5	.	.	CASLRTEQETQYF	TGTGCCAGCCTACGGACAGAACAAGAGACCCAGTACTTC
TRBV19	TRBJ1-5	.	few	CASSFTDRRNQPQHF	TGTGCCAGTAGTTTTACCGACAGAAGGAATCAGCCCCAGCATTTT
TRBV30	TRBJ2-6	.	.	CASGWANVLTF	TGTGCCTCCGGCTGGGCCAACGTCCTGACTTTC
TRBV9	TRBJ2-3	.	.	CASSVDGGRTDTQYF	TGTGCCAGCAGCGTAGACGGGGGTCGGACAGATACGCAGTATTTT
TRBV7-9	TRBJ2-2	.	.	CASSLSPGELFF	TGTGCCAGCAGCTTAAGTCCCGGGGAGCTGTTTTTT
TRBV6-5	TRBJ1-4	TRBD1	.	CASSATTGFNEKLFF	TGTGCCAGCAGCGCGACGACAGGGTTTAATGAAAAACTGTTTTTT
TRBV4-2	TRBJ2-3	.	.	CASSQSWDTQYF	TGTGCCAGCAGCCAATCATGGGATACGCAGTATTTT
TRBV6-4	TRBJ1-6	TRBD1	.	CASRSNQGALGSPLHF	TGTGCCAGCAGATCGAATCAGGGGGCTCTTGGATCACCCCTCCACTTT
TRBV30	TRBJ2-6	.	.	CAWKTANPSGANVLTF	TGTGCCTGGAAAACTGCAAACCCCTCTGGGGCCAACGTCCTGACTTTC
TRBV21-1	TRBJ2-3	.	.	CASSGGEARRDTQYF	TGTGCCAGCAGCGGAGGGGAGGCTAGACGGGATACGCAGTATTTT